Listed here are 2 T cell receptor beta chains from one sample, sequenced in a study of type 1 regulatory T cells. TCRdb processed the reads anew with MiXCR; each CDR3 protein has one entry. This sample yields 20,000 to 25,000 distinct CDR3 sequences, of which over 60% are seen a single time; 14% belongs to the top ten. Their target antigens are unknown. Input material: cultured T cells, either the whole culture or a sorted T cell fraction (not recorded which). Subset defined: Tr1-enriched cell product generated in vitro against host alloantigens. The receptors derive from a human donor in good health.

This sequence joins TRBV12-3 or TRBV12-4 and TRBJ1-2; weak D call: TRBD1 (5 bases). The CDR3 runs 14 residues. V was shortened by 7 bases and J by 7 bases, with 19 bases between the two germline ends. The CDR3 here is CASTPIRGAGGYTF. The DNA for the CDR3 is TGTGCCAGCACTCCTATAAGGGGCGCGGGTGGCTACACCTTC.

J is TRBJ2-3 and V is TRBV3-1, with 8 bases that match TRBD2. This CDR3 comprises 14 residues. Germline trimming cut 1 base from V and 6 bases from J; bases unmatched to any gene: 3. Germline values: CDR1 LGHDT, CDR2 YNNKEL (reference sequence). DNA for the CDR3: TGTGCCAGCAGCCAAGGCCCGGGGGGGGATACGCAGTATTTT. Translation: CASSQGPGGDTQYF.